These 21 T cell receptor beta chains came from one sample sequenced in a study of T-cell memory formation after mild COVID-19. TCRdb reprocessed the 5' RACE reads with MiXCR, giving one entry per CDR3 protein. The sample contains hundreds of thousands of distinct CDR3 sequences, approximately 15% of which appear only once. The sequenced sample was PBMCs or a T cell subset sorted from them (not recorded which). The receptors stem from a man aged 18 to 30 who had mild COVID-19 (a few samples of this study predate the infection). Cell type and time point are not known.

This clonotype was counted between two and nine times. This chain connects TRBV2 to TRBJ2-7, with D maybe TRBD1 (5 bases). This CDR3 is built from 18 residues. The germline V gene encodes CDR1 SNHLY and CDR2 FYNNEI. Trimming shortened V by 2 bases and J by 0 bases, and 20 bases separated the two germline ends. CDR3 nucleotides: TGTGCCAGCAGTGAACTCCCAGACTCGAGACAGAGCTCCTACGAGCAGTACTTC. It yields the protein CASSELPDSRQSSYEQYF.

The genes are TRBV6-2 or TRBV6-3 and TRBJ2-4; D is tentatively TRBD1 or TRBD2 (6 bases each). Trimming took 2 bases from V and 0 from J, leaving 8 bases between them. Germline CDR1 MNHEY, CDR2 SVGEGT. The CDR3 contains 15 residues. For the CDR3, the DNA is TGTGCCAGCAGTTACCGGGGGCTAGCCAAAAACATTCAGTACTTC. Protein product: CASSYRGLAKNIQYF.

The V call is TRBV6-5, the J call TRBJ1-4; D unclear. The CDR3 has 14 amino acids. Germline-derived CDR1 and CDR2 are MNHEY and SVGAGI. The V end was cut by 7 bases, the J end by 8 bases, with 17 bases between. CDR3: CASKLAGIGEKLFF. CDR3 sequence (DNA): TGTGCCAGCAAGCTGGCGGGTATTGGGGAAAAACTGTTTTTT.

The CDR3 DNA is TGTGCCAGCAGTTTCGGGGGATTGCAGTACTTC. Residues: CASSFGGLQYF. V and J are TRBV12-3 or TRBV12-4 and TRBJ2-7, with D tentatively TRBD2 (6 bases). Trimming shortened V by 3 bases and J by 9 bases, and 9 bases separated the two germline ends. The CDR3 is 11 amino acids.

The rearrangement links TRBV10-2 to TRBJ2-3; TRBD2 aligns across 9 bases. CDR1 is WSHSY and CDR2 is SAAADI in the germline V gene. V was pared by 0 bases and J by 4 bases, with 8 bases of the junction left unmatched. This CDR3 spans 17 amino acids. This chain's CDR3 is CASSESVVRGGADTQYF. DNA for the CDR3: TGCGCCAGCAGTGAGTCGGTGGTGCGGGGGGGCGCAGATACGCAGTATTTT.

This clonotype turned up a few times. The rearrangement joins TRBV6-1 to TRBJ1-2; 7 positions match TRBD1. Trimming removed 10 bases from V and 4 bases from J; junction bases left unmatched: 12. CDR1 is MNHNS, CDR2 SASEGT, per germline. The CDR3 is made up of 14 amino acids. As DNA, the CDR3 is TGTGCCACCGGACAGGTGGGGGTTACCTATGGCTACACCTTC. Protein sequence: CATGQVGVTYGYTF.

This chain connects TRBV9 to TRBJ2-4, with D tentatively TRBD1 or TRBD2 (5 bases each). The germline V gene encodes CDR1 SGDLS and CDR2 YYNGEE. The CDR3 consists of 16 residues. V lost 0 bases and J lost 10, with 20 bases in between. DNA of the CDR3: TGTGCCAGCAGCGTAGCAACATTGGGCCCGGGGACGATTCAGTACTTC. Translation gives CASSVATLGPGTIQYF. Full variable domain (outside the CDR3, taken from reference TRBV9 and TRBJ2-4): DSGVTQTPKHLITATGQRVTLRCSPRSGDLSVYWYQQSLDQGLQFLIQYYNGEERAKGNILERFSAQQFPDLHSELNLSSLELGDSALYFCASSVATLGPGTIQYFGAGTRLSVL.

V gene TRBV5-1 combines with J gene TRBJ2-5; D not resolved. V lost 4 bases, J lost 5 bases, and 12 bases lay in between. The CDR3 spans 13 residues. Germline loops: CDR1 SGHRS, CDR2 YFSETQ. The CDR3 reads CASSLLIWETQYF. The DNA for the CDR3 is TGCGCCAGCAGCCTTCTAATTTGGGAGACCCAGTACTTC.

The chain combines TRBV3-1 with TRBJ2-5, with TRBD1 matching 9 bases. Trimming took 7 bases from V and 0 from J; bases not matched to a gene: 6. The CDR3 is 15 residues long. Germline assignment: CDR1 LGHDT and CDR2 YNNKEL (reference sequence). The CDR3 loop reads CASNPGQGHQETQYF. Here the CDR3 DNA reads TGTGCCAGCAACCCCGGACAGGGGCACCAAGAGACCCAGTACTTC.

The V gene is TRBV29-1, the J gene TRBJ2-2; D possibly corresponds to TRBD1 (6 bases). Trimming shortened V by 7 bases and J by 1 base, and 13 bases separated the two germline ends. The CDR3 length is 14 residues. Germline values: CDR1 SQVTM, CDR2 ANQGSEA. The CDR3 DNA reads as TGCAGCGGGGCCGGGACACTGAACACCGGGGAGCTGTTTTTT. It translates to CSGAGTLNTGELFF.

The V gene is TRBV5-1, the J gene TRBJ2-7; D is perhaps TRBD1 or TRBD2 (5 bases each). This CDR3 has 16 residues. V was cut by 3 bases and J by 3 bases, with 19 bases left in between. The V gene's germline CDR1 is SGHRS and CDR2 YFSETQ. The CDR3, as DNA: TGCGCCAGCAGCTGGACTGACAGCGCACCTTTCTACGAGCAGTACTTC. Its protein is CASSWTDSAPFYEQYF.

The rearrangement uses TRBV27 and TRBJ2-3; D possibly corresponds to TRBD2 (5 bases). The CDR3 covers 15 residues. V lost 11 bases, J lost 3 bases, and 21 bases lay in between. CDR1 is MNHEY and CDR2 is SMNVEV in the germline V gene (reference sequence). CDR3 coding DNA: TGTGCCTCAACCGTTGTTTCGGGGAATACAGATACGCAGTATTTT. It codes for CASTVVSGNTDTQYF.

This clonotype was seen a few times. The chain has TRBV12-3 or TRBV12-4 and TRBJ2-7; tentative D call: TRBD2 (5 bases). The ends were cut back, 3 bases at V and 6 bases at J, with 12 bases in the middle. The CDR3 spans 13 residues. The DNA for the CDR3 is TGTGCCAGCAGTTTTCGGGGTCGGGCCGAGCAGTACTTC. Translated, it gives CASSFRGRAEQYF.

The chain employs TRBV7-6 and TRBJ1-1, with a possible D match to TRBD1 (5 bases). The germline gives CDR1 SGHVS, CDR2 FNYEAQ. Trimming left V 4 bases short and J 3 bases short, with 12 bases between. CDR3 length: 14 residues. The chain's CDR3 is CASSYGGPYTEAFF. CDR3 DNA sequence: TGTGCCAGCAGCTATGGGGGACCTTACACTGAAGCTTTCTTT. The full variable domain, rest sourced from reference TRBV7-6 and TRBJ1-1, is GAGVSQSPRYKVTKRGQDVALRCDPISGHVSLYWYRQALGQGPEFLTYFNYEAQQDKSGLPNDRFSAERPEGSISTLTIQRTEQRDSAMYRCASSYGGPYTEAFFGQGTRLTVV.

Many counts were recorded for this clonotype. V is TRBV7-3 and J is TRBJ2-3, with 9 bases identical to TRBD2. The V gene end was trimmed by 5 bases and the J gene end by 4 bases; junction bases not matched to a gene: 7. The length of the CDR3 is 15 residues. Germline CDR1 SGHTA, CDR2 FQGTGA. The chain's CDR3 is CASSPLAGYPDTQYF. The CDR3 DNA is TGTGCCAGCAGCCCCCTAGCGGGGTACCCAGATACGCAGTATTTT.

J is TRBJ2-3 and V is TRBV5-4; D gene unclear. V lost 0 bases, J lost 3 bases, and 14 bases lay in between. Germline V CDR1 and CDR2: SGHNT, YYREEE (reference sequence). The CDR3 loop spans 16 amino acids. The DNA for the CDR3 is TGTGCCAGCAGCTTGGACCTGGAAAGTGGAACAGATACGCAGTATTTT. This codes for CASSLDLESGTDTQYF.

V gene TRBV7-9 combines with J gene TRBJ2-5, with 8 bases matching TRBD1. There are 15 residues in the CDR3. Germline loops: CDR1 SEHNR, CDR2 FQNEAQ (reference sequence). Trimming removed 3 bases from V and 3 bases from J; junction bases left unmatched: 6. The DNA for the CDR3 is TGTGCCAGCAGCTTTATCCAGGGGGCCGAAGAGACCCAGTACTTC. This encodes CASSFIQGAEETQYF.

This clonotype came up many times. CDR3 residues: CASSSREFPDTQYF. CDR3 coding DNA: TGTGCCAGCAGCTCCCGGGAGTTCCCAGATACGCAGTATTTT. This chain joins TRBV11-2 and TRBJ2-3; possibly TRBD2 for D (6 bases). CDR1 and CDR2 from the germline V gene are SGHAT and FQNNGV. V lost 4 bases and J lost 4, with 12 bases in between. The CDR3 has 14 amino acids.

The gene calls are TRBV11-2 and TRBJ2-7; D is uncertain. The CDR3 runs 13 residues. Per the germline V gene, CDR1 is SGHAT and CDR2 is FQNNGV. CDR3: CASSLDGSYEQYV. Written as DNA, the CDR3 is TGTGCCAGCAGCCTAGACGGATCCTACGAGCAGTACGTC.

This clonotype occurred a few times. The chain couples TRBV19 to TRBJ1-6; 7 bases line up with TRBD1. Germline-derived CDR1 and CDR2 are LNHDA and SQIVND (reference sequence). This CDR3 region has 14 residues. V gave up 7 bases and J gave up 7 bases; unmatched junction bases: 7. The CDR3 nucleotides read TGTGCCAGTACCCCTACCAGGGGGAATTCACCCCTCCACTTT. It translates to CASTPTRGNSPLHF.

CDR3 DNA: TGTGCCAGCAGCCCCTCCGGGACAGGGGCGGTAGGCTACACCTTC. Translated: CASSPSGTGAVGYTF. This sequence joins TRBV7-3 and TRBJ1-2; 10 nucleotides line up with TRBD1. From germline, CDR1 is SGHTA and CDR2 FQGTGA. J was trimmed by 8 bases and V by 5 bases; bases with no gene match: 11. CDR3 length: 15 residues. The variable domain in full, with the rest retrieved from reference TRBV7-3 and TRBJ1-2, is GAGVSQTPSNKVTEKGKYVELRCDPISGHTALYWYRQSLGQGPEFLIYFQGTGAADDSGLPNDRFFAVRPEGSVSTLKIQRTERGDSAVYLCASSPSGTGAVGYTFGSGTRLTVV.